This T cell receptor (beta chain) was identified in a study of T-cell memory formation after mild COVID-19. Regarding the study as a whole: Memory sampled before infection contained some responding clones, suggesting cross-reactive memory joined.

Concerning this clonotype itself: The antigen is unknown.

Each CDR3 protein gets one entry after TCRdb re-called the 5' RACE reads with MiXCR. The table includes approximately 260,000 distinct CDR3 sequences, over 15% detected once. Sequencing input: PBMCs or a T cell subset sorted from them (not recorded which). This receptor was identified in a man between 18 and 35 years old who had mild COVID-19 (a few samples of this study predate the infection). Cell type and time point are not known.

The CDR3, as DNA: TGTGCCAGCAGGGGAGGGGAGGTTGCTTTCTTT. This gives the protein CASRGGEVAFF. This chain connects TRBV28 to TRBJ1-1; tentatively, D is TRBD1 (5 bases). Deletions cut 6 bases from V and 11 bases from J, with 13 bases between. The germline V gene encodes CDR1 MDHEN and CDR2 SYDVKM. There are 11 residues in the CDR3.